This T cell receptor beta chain was observed in a study of Graves' ophthalmopathy and Graves' hyperthyroidism (dated by TCRdb to the late 2010s). Background for the entire study: Peripheral blood samples were taken at the time of initial diagnosis, before any treatment was given. The study used signatures of the TCR beta repertoire to tell Graves' ophthalmopathy apart from Graves' hyperthyroidism and to predict which patients would progress to ophthalmopathy. In total, 135 blood samples were TCR-sequenced: around 42 ophthalmopathy, roughly 77 hyperthyroidism and about 17 hyperthyroidism-to-ophthalmopathy patients. To explore V-J signatures that distinguish ophthalmopathy from hyperthyroidism, a discovery set of 100 patients was enrolled, made up of 43 with ophthalmopathy and 55 to 65 with stable hyperthyroidism. The independent validation cohort included about 19 hyperthyroidism patients plus 17 patients who later progressed from hyperthyroidism to ophthalmopathy. In more than five hyperthyroidism patients, the T-cell repertoires found in thyroid tissue were compared with those found in blood. Once sampling was done, hyperthyroidism patients were given methimazole at a starting dose of 30 mg daily, while ophthalmopathy patients were given high-dose intravenous methylprednisolone. The 95 to 100 discovery patients were randomly divided into training and test sets at a 7:3 ratio. Summary of the overall study and its limitations: In validation, the model predicted ophthalmopathy progression with about 70% sensitivity and approximately 75% specificity; about a dozen predicted patients were CT-confirmed with GO in a median of approximately six months. Most expanded thyroid clonotypes with a frequency above 0.001 also appeared in blood, which suggests that blood repertoires may reflect the immune response in the thyroid. Ophthalmopathy was separated from stable hyperthyroidism by the 13-signature model with about 90% sensitivity and around 81% specificity in cross-validation and with 80%/75% in the test set. Sample size was not predetermined statistically, and investigators were not blinded to group allocation.

Turning to this clonotype: It lacks a known antigen. Base qualities are not provided; no much larger clone lies one nucleotide away.

Deletion took 4 bases off V and 3 bases off J, with a span of 13 bases between the germline ends. Taken from cysteine to phenylalanine, the CDR3 has 16 residues. Kept here is only the CDR3 DNA, which spans 48 bases and is read in frame from base 1. The germline V gene (reference sequence) yields LNHDA for CDR1 and SQIVND for CDR2. TCR beta CDR3 regions were amplified from RNA transcripts for repertoire sequencing. HTBI primers and the Qiagen OneStep RT-PCR kit were used in a first-round RT-PCR, which was followed by a second-round multiplex PCR, size selection and purification. Libraries were sequenced paired-end with 100 bp reads on an Illumina HiSeq2000. As for the original processing: SOAPnuke was used to process the reads, removing any read that contained adapters or uncalled bases, had a mean Phred below 15, or lacked an exact match to the constant primer or identifier. High-quality paired reads were merged with COPE v1.2.5. Unique nucleotide sequences were defined as clonotypes and aligned to IMGT TRB V, D and J references using MiTCR v1.1. The analysis was limited to V-J combinations with a frequency above 0.0001, which together covered over 99% of the repertoires. A TCR clonal expansion and chaos score per V-J combination was defined as the ratio of F50 clonal expansion to chaos observed in the TCRdist matrix. Welch's t-statistics and random forest were used to narrow the features down to 10 to 15 V-J combinations, which were then fed into a naive Bayes classifier. Thyroid-blood repertoire similarity was quantified with the Morisita-Horn index. The public reads were run again by TCRdb, first through fastp at Q25 and then through MiXCR, and only productive beta chains were kept. Duplicate CDR3 protein sequences are folded into a single record with the most common DNA and genes. The V and J calls here are based on TCRdb, not the publication. In all, the sample holds roughly 410,000 distinct CDR3 sequences, and over 15% of those were seen once. The top ten clonotypes cover approximately 7% of the sample.

Stable hyperthyroidism was defined as no progression to ophthalmopathy within 18 months of follow-up. Patients with hyperthyroidism were aged 18 to 65 years, had been newly diagnosed, and had a disease duration of less than 2 months. Patients with other autoimmune diseases, uncontrolled infections, pregnancy or lactation were excluded from the study. Clinical symptoms, serum thyroxine, TRAb, thyroid ultrasound and orbital computed tomography formed the basis of the diagnosis. Ficoll-Paque density gradient centrifugation was used to isolate PBMCs from approximately 10 ml of fresh peripheral blood. Total RNA was extracted with Trizol reagent and quality-checked on an Agilent 2100 Bioanalyzer.

The sequence derives from a woman aged 18 to 35 with stable Graves' hyperthyroidism. Donor details come from another sample of the same person, matched by shared clones. Input material: peripheral blood. This chain joins TRBV19 to TRBJ1-6, and the D gene may be TRBD1, 5 bases matching. The CDR3 region has the sequence CASSTPGPGYNSPLHF. The DNA is TGTGCCAGTAGTACCCCGGGGCCCGGCTATAATTCACCCCTCCACTTT. The variable domain in full, with residues beyond the CDR3 obtained from the reference TRBV19 and TRBJ1-6 genes, is DGGITQSPKYLFRKEGQNVTLSCEQNLNHDAMYWYRQDPGQGLRLIYYSQIVNDFQKGDIAEGYSVSREKKESFPLTVTSAQKNPTAFYLCASSTPGPGYNSPLHFGNGTRLTVT.